The present entry profiles one T cell receptor beta chain with its context. The antigen remains undetermined. The data were obtained in a study of cytotoxic CD8 clonotypes in ibrutinib-treated CLL. Regarding the study as a whole: Sustained-remission and progressing patients had unequal sampling times. Clonality rose at ibrutinib response, held steady in sustained remission, and fell toward baseline at progression.

V lost 2 bases and J lost 0, with 11 bases in between. Germline CDR1 SGHTA, CDR2 FQGTGA. This CDR3 is 15 amino acids long. TCRdb's copy holds only in-frame clones and misses some; the assay was immunoSEQ multiplex PCR. This sample has approximately 170,000 clones, with around nine tenths found just once. V gene TRBV7-3 combines with J gene TRBJ2-7, with D possibly TRBD1 on 5 matching bases. Material: PBMCs, obtained at disease progression, from a patient treated with ibrutinib. The source of this sequence is a human donor with chronic lymphocytic leukemia. The CDR3 coding sequence is TGTGCCAGCAGCTTATCACAGGTCCCCTCCTACGAGCAGTACTTC. This codes for CASSLSQVPSYEQYF.